Following are 26 T cell receptor beta chains from one sample sequenced in a study of T cell responses to AZD1222 COVID-19 vaccine. Sequencing used immunoSEQ multiplex PCR; TCRdb keeps in-frame clones, though not all of them. The profile shows 180,000 or so clones, over 80% of them singletons. Here the sequenced sample was peripheral blood, taken 28 days after the second dose of the MenACWY control vaccine. These receptor sequences come from an adult who received the MenACWY meningococcal vaccine as a control.

In its sample, this clone was seen once. The gene calls are TRBV7-2 and TRBJ1-1; TRBD1 matches 9 bases. Looked up from germline, CDR1 is SGHTA and CDR2 is FQGNSA. V was pared by 5 bases and J by 7 bases, with 5 bases of the junction left unmatched. The CDR3 consists of 13 residues. DNA for the CDR3: TGTGCCAGCAGCGCTGGACAGGGGCTTGAAGCTTTCTTT. Protein product: CASSAGQGLEAFF.

This chain links TRBV7-9 with TRBJ1-2; D unresolved. Germline V CDR1 and CDR2: SEHNR, FQNEAQ (reference sequence). The CDR3 is made up of 11 amino acids. The V end was cut by 6 bases, the J end by 4 bases, with 6 bases between. The CDR3 DNA reads TGTGCCAGCAGAGCCCGCTATGGCTACACCTTC. Translating it yields CASRARYGYTF. Filled out from reference TRBV7-9 and TRBJ1-2, the complete variable domain reads DTGVSQNPRHKITKRGQNVTFRCDPISEHNRLYWYRQTLGQGPEFLTYFQNEAQLEKSRLLSDRFSAERPKGSFSTLEIQRTEQGDSAMYLCASRARYGYTFGSGTRLTVV.

This chain uses TRBV28 with TRBJ1-5; D call uncertain. The CDR3 runs 14 residues. With 9 bases removed from V and 0 bases from J, the gap between germline ends came to 12 bases. Germline V lookup: CDR1 MDHEN, CDR2 SYDVKM. CDR3: CASITAYSNQPQHF. The CDR3 DNA sequence: TGTGCCAGTATCACAGCGTATAGCAATCAGCCCCAGCATTTT.

V is TRBV11-2 and J is TRBJ2-7; 9 nucleotides align to TRBD1. V lost 3 bases and J lost 6; bases outside the gene matches: 6. CDR1 is SGHAT, CDR2 FQNNGV, per germline. The CDR3 sequence is 14 residues long. Written as DNA, the CDR3 is TGTGCCAGCAGCTTTGGGGACAGGGCGGTCGAGCAGTACTTC. Translation gives CASSFGDRAVEQYF.

CDR3 region: CASSYGNTIYF. The CDR3 nucleotides read TGTGCCAGCAGTTACGGAAACACCATATATTTT. The V and J genes are TRBV6-2 or TRBV6-3 and TRBJ1-3; no firm D call. This CDR3 contains 11 residues. V lost 2 bases and J 4 bases, leaving 0 bases between the germline ends. Looked up from germline, CDR1 is MNHEY and CDR2 is SVGEGT.

The chain has TRBV7-8 and TRBJ1-2; 8 bases map to TRBD1. V lost 5 bases to trimming and J lost 3 bases; unmatched junction nucleotides: 14. The germline V gene encodes CDR1 SGHVS and CDR2 FQNEAQ. This CDR3 spans 17 amino acids. The CDR3 bases are TGTGCCAGCAGCCCGAATCCCCCCGCAGGGGGCCACTATGGCTACACCTTC. Its translation is CASSPNPPAGGHYGYTF.

The J gene is TRBJ1-2, the V gene TRBV19; D ambiguous. Germline-derived CDR1 and CDR2 are LNHDA and SQIVND (reference sequence). The CDR3 sequence is 14 residues long. V was clipped by 5 bases and J by 2 bases, with 12 bases between them. CDR3 protein: CASSHLDGNYGYTF. DNA of the CDR3: TGTGCCAGTAGTCACCTCGACGGGAACTATGGCTACACCTTC.

V usage is TRBV7-8 and J usage is TRBJ1-1, with no clear D. Germline V gene lookup returns CDR1 SGHVS and CDR2 FQNEAQ. The CDR3 sequence is 15 residues long. The V end lost 1 base, the J end lost 1 base, and 10 bases lay between the germline ends. The CDR3 loop reads CASSLVGNGNTEAFF. The CDR3 DNA follows: TGTGCCAGCAGCTTAGTAGGGAATGGGAACACTGAAGCTTTCTTT.

The V call is TRBV11-1, the J call TRBJ1-1; no definite D call. Deletions cut 2 bases from V and 0 bases from J, with 4 bases between. Germline CDR1 and CDR2: SGHAT and FQDESV (reference sequence). This CDR3 contains 13 residues. Here the CDR3 reads CASSLPVNTEAFF. In DNA, the CDR3 is TGTGCCAGCAGCTTACCGGTGAACACTGAAGCTTTCTTT. The whole variable domain, filled in from reference TRBV11-1 and TRBJ1-1, reads EAEVAQSPRYKITEKSQAVAFWCDPISGHATLYWYRQILGQGPELLVQFQDESVVDDSQLPKDRFSAERLKGVDSTLKIQPAELGDSAMYLCASSLPVNTEAFFGQGTRLTVV.

The rearrangement uses TRBV6-2 or TRBV6-3 and TRBJ2-4, with D possibly being TRBD2 (6 bases). The CDR3 is 20 residues long. Per the germline V gene, CDR1 is MNHEY and CDR2 is SVGEGT. V lost 0 bases to trimming and J lost 3 bases, with 24 bases between them. The CDR3 protein is CASSYSMQGGESRVKNIQYF. CDR3 coding DNA: TGTGCCAGCAGTTACTCGATGCAGGGCGGGGAGAGTCGAGTCAAAAACATTCAGTACTTC.

The chain has TRBV6-5 and TRBJ1-1; weak D call: TRBD1 (5 bases). The CDR3 length is 15 residues. The ends were cut back, 5 bases at V and 1 base at J, with 14 bases in the middle. Germline V gene data show CDR1 as MNHEY and CDR2 as SVGAGI. The CDR3 loop reads CASSRMGGPNTEAFF. As DNA, the CDR3 is TGTGCCAGCAGTCGTATGGGGGGACCGAACACTGAAGCTTTCTTT.

The chain is built from TRBV7-8 and TRBJ2-7; TRBD2 agrees at 7 bases. Germline assignment: CDR1 SGHVS and CDR2 FQNEAQ. The CDR3 consists of 14 residues. The junction had 6 bases not matched to a gene; V was cut back by 4 bases and J by 3 bases. The CDR3 sequence: CASSSTPSGYEQYF. The DNA of the CDR3 is TGTGCCAGCAGCTCGACCCCTAGCGGCTACGAGCAGTACTTC.

This chain connects TRBV19 to TRBJ1-2; possibly TRBD1 for D (5 bases). The ends were cut back, 2 bases at V and 8 bases at J, with 12 bases in the middle. The CDR3 length is 13 residues. Germline V CDR1 and CDR2: LNHDA, SQIVND (reference sequence). This chain's CDR3 is CASSIRQGDGYTF. The CDR3 DNA is TGTGCCAGTAGTATAAGGCAGGGTGACGGCTACACCTTC.

The chain recombines TRBV5-5 with TRBJ1-2, with D possibly TRBD1 on 6 matching bases. V lost 5 bases to trimming and J lost 4 bases, with 12 bases between them. From germline, CDR1 is SGHKS and CDR2 YYEKEE (reference sequence). The CDR3 spans 13 residues. CDR3 residues: CASSFTGTYGYTF. CDR3 nucleotide sequence: TGTGCCAGCAGTTTTACAGGGACCTATGGCTACACCTTC. The variable domain in full, with the rest retrieved from reference TRBV5-5 and TRBJ1-2, is DAGVTQSPTHLIKTRGQQVTLRCSPISGHKSVSWYQQVLGQGPQFIFQYYEKEERGRGNFPDRFSARQFPNYSSELNVNALLLGDSALYLCASSFTGTYGYTFGSGTRLTVV.

The V and J genes are TRBV19 and TRBJ1-3, with D hard to call. CDR3 length: 14 amino acids. Trimming took off 8 bases at V and 0 bases at J, with 11 bases between the two ends. The germline V gene encodes CDR1 LNHDA and CDR2 SQIVND (reference sequence). This CDR3 is CASRRLSSGNTIYF. CDR3 bases: TGTGCCAGTCGTAGACTGTCCTCTGGAAACACCATATATTTT.

This clone was seen only once. The chain employs TRBV5-4 and TRBJ2-5; 9 bases are a match to TRBD2. The CDR3 has 17 amino acids. CDR1 and CDR2 from the germline V gene are SGHNT and YYREEE (reference sequence). The V and J ends lost 0 bases and 5 bases, in that order; junction bases with no gene match: 11. In DNA form, the CDR3 reads TGTGCCAGCAGCTTGGGGCCAGCGGGAGGACCCACGGAGACCCAGTACTTC. This sequence encodes CASSLGPAGGPTETQYF.

The genes are TRBV7-9 and TRBJ1-5; D uncertain. Trimming removed 3 bases at V and 4 bases at J, with 4 bases between. This CDR3 region has 12 residues. Germline V gene lookup returns CDR1 SEHNR and CDR2 FQNEAQ (reference sequence). CDR3 sequence (DNA): TGTGCCAGCAGCTTGTTGAATCAGCCCCAGCATTTT. Translating gives CASSLLNQPQHF.

The chain is built from TRBV9 and TRBJ2-2; no firm D call. CDR1 SGDLS and CDR2 YYNGEE come from the germline V gene. Trimming removed 3 bases from V and 1 base from J, with 13 bases in between. The CDR3 runs to 16 residues. CDR3 loop: CASSALHNRNTGELFF. The CDR3 DNA is TGTGCCAGCAGCGCCCTACACAACAGGAACACCGGGGAGCTGTTTTTT.

The chain recombines TRBV18 with TRBJ2-7; 9 bases are shared with TRBD2. Germline trimming cut 5 bases from V and 1 base from J; bases unmatched to any gene: 12. This CDR3 spans 17 amino acids. The germline CDR1 and CDR2 sequences are KGHSH and LQKENI. The CDR3 reads CASSATLVLAGSYEQYF. The CDR3 coding sequence is TGTGCCAGCTCAGCGACCCTTGTTCTAGCGGGGTCCTACGAGCAGTACTTC.

This rearrangement joins TRBV6-2 or TRBV6-3 to TRBJ1-5; D gene ambiguous. Trimming took 2 bases from V and 1 from J, leaving 18 bases between them. The CDR3 extends over 18 amino acids. CDR1 is MNHEY and CDR2 is SVGEGT in the germline V gene. The CDR3 region has the DNA TGTGCCAGCAGTTACGGCTTTAGGAGGAGAGAGAGCAATCAGCCCCAGCATTTT. The encoded protein is CASSYGFRRRESNQPQHF.

J is TRBJ2-7 and V is TRBV28, with D perhaps matching TRBD2 (6 bases). This CDR3 comprises 13 residues. Germline V gives CDR1 MDHEN, CDR2 SYDVKM. Trimming stripped 6 bases from V and 1 base from J, with 10 bases between. Here the CDR3 reads CASRFGGSYEQYF. The CDR3 nucleotides are TGTGCCAGCAGGTTCGGGGGATCCTACGAGCAGTACTTC.

The chain uses TRBV3-1 (or the pseudogene TRBV3-2) and TRBJ1-2; a possible D gene is TRBD1 (5 bases). V was trimmed by 4 bases and J by 5 bases, leaving 23 bases between them. The CDR3 is 17 amino acids. CDR1 is LGHDT, CDR2 YNNKEL, per germline (reference sequence). The CDR3 protein is CASSPIRRGGGGYGYTF. The CDR3 DNA sequence: TGTGCCAGCAGCCCAATACGAAGGGGCGGAGGCGGGTATGGCTACACCTTC.

The rearrangement links TRBV6-2 or TRBV6-3 to TRBJ1-1; D not certain. Trimming removed 3 bases at V and 4 bases at J, with 6 bases between. Germline CDR1 MNHEY, CDR2 SVGEGT. This CDR3 contains 12 residues. CDR3 sequence (DNA): TGTGCCAGCAGTTATTATAGCACTGAAGCTTTCTTT. It encodes CASSYYSTEAFF.

The rearrangement uses TRBV5-4 and TRBJ2-1; 12 positions match TRBD1. V dropped 6 bases and J dropped 1; count of bases not matched to a gene: 5. Germline values: CDR1 SGHNT, CDR2 YYREEE (reference sequence). The length of the CDR3 is 16 residues. This chain's CDR3 is CASTRDRGLSYNEQFF. DNA of the CDR3: TGTGCCAGCACCCGGGACAGGGGGCTGTCCTACAATGAGCAGTTCTTC. The variable domain in full, completed from reference TRBV5-4 and TRBJ2-1, reads ETGVTQSPTHLIKTRGQQVTLRCSSQSGHNTVSWYQQALGQGPQFIFQYYREEENGRGNFPPRFSGLQFPNYSSELNVNALELDDSALYLCASTRDRGLSYNEQFFGPGTRLTVL.

The chain is built from TRBV10-1 and TRBJ2-7; 8 nucleotides agree with TRBD1. CDR3 length equals 15 residues. The trim removed 6 bases at V and 5 bases at J, leaving 12 bases unmatched. Germline V gene sequence: CDR1 WNHNN, CDR2 SYGVQD (reference sequence). The CDR3 reads CASSFGQGSKDEQYF. The CDR3 region has the DNA TGCGCCAGCAGCTTCGGACAGGGAAGTAAGGACGAGCAGTACTTC.

The genes are TRBV6-2 or TRBV6-3 and TRBJ2-7; 7 bases fit TRBD2. The CDR3 length is 15 residues. V lost 4 bases, J lost 4 bases, and 10 bases stayed unmatched. Germline V gene data show CDR1 as MNHEY and CDR2 as SVGEGT. The CDR3 DNA is TGTGCCAGCAGTTCAAGAATAGCGGGCCTATACGAGCAGTACTTC. Its translation is CASSSRIAGLYEQYF.